This T cell receptor beta chain was sequenced during a study of blood T cell repertoires in COVID-19. Across the study: From the United States, Italy and Spain came samples of acute and convalescent COVID-19. PBMCs, B-cell-depleted T cells, or T cells provided the cDNA or gDNA that made up the material.

The participants were between roughly 18 and 100 years old and came from some 23 US areas. Cohort allocation depended upon clinical history that participants reported. Assay used: immunoSEQ multiplex PCR; TCRdb lists only in-frame clones, some missing. The table lists under 350,000 clones, 86% of them singletons. The CDR3 length is 12 residues. CDR1 is MNHEY and CDR2 is SMNVEV in the germline V gene (reference sequence). Trimming removed 5 bases at V and 2 bases at J, with 5 bases between. Sequences were obtained from PBMCs or T cells enriched from blood (not recorded which). The gene calls are TRBV27 and TRBJ2-3; D gene unclear. This clonotype was sampled from a man aged 30-40 years who had recovered from COVID-19. CDR3 loop: CASSLSTDTQYF. The DNA of the CDR3 is TGTGCCAGCAGTCTCTCCACAGATACGCAGTATTTT.